The 5 T cell receptor beta chains listed next were all sequenced from one sample in a study of early T cells in non-severe SARS-CoV-2 infection. TCRdb re-derived calls from the 5' RACE reads in MiXCR, one entry per CDR3 protein. Here the sample spans under 85,000 distinct CDR3 sequences, less than 15% being singletons. The sequencing sample was made of whole blood. Receptor source: an adult who was a healthcare worker with PCR-confirmed SARS-CoV-2 infection or an uninfected control (not recorded which).

The chain links TRBV11-2 to TRBJ2-1; no clear D. The length of the CDR3 is 14 residues. Germline lookup yields CDR1 SGHAT and CDR2 FQNNGV. The V end lost 1 base, the J end lost 9 bases, and 13 bases lay between the germline ends. CDR3 in DNA: TGTGCCAGCAGCTTAGGCGGAAAGTTGGGTGAGCAGTTCTTC. Amino acids: CASSLGGKLGEQFF.

There are many counts of this clonotype. J is TRBJ2-3 and V is TRBV12-5, with D possibly matching TRBD2 (5 bases). From germline, CDR1 is LGHNT and CDR2 FRNRAP. The V gene lost 3 bases and the J gene lost 0 bases, with 10 bases spanning the gap. The CDR3 totals 15 residues. The CDR3 is CASGFGRTSTDTQYF. In DNA, the CDR3 is TGTGCTAGTGGTTTCGGTAGGACTAGCACAGATACGCAGTATTTT.

This clonotype was found many times. This chain joins TRBV5-1 and TRBJ2-1; weak D call: TRBD2 (7 bases). The length of the CDR3 is 16 residues. V gave up 1 base and J gave up 2 bases, with 13 bases separating them. Germline V gives CDR1 SGHRS, CDR2 YFSETQ. This CDR3 reads CASSLRGGHTYNEQFF. The CDR3, as DNA: TGCGCCAGCAGCTTGCGCGGGGGCCACACCTACAATGAGCAGTTCTTC.

Comment on this clonotype: A much more abundant neighbour one base away suggests this may be a read error. The chain employs TRBV12-3 or TRBV12-4 and TRBJ2-7, with D unresolved. This CDR3 has 14 residues. In DNA form, the CDR3 reads TGTGTCAGCAGTTTAGACCCCACTTCCTACGAGCAGTACTTC. Translating gives CVSSLDPTSYEQYF.

This clonotype was observed a handful of times. A read error is possible here, since a much larger clone lies one base away. V and J are TRBV7-9 and TRBJ2-7, with a weak D call TRBD2 (5 bases). The CDR3 length is 12 residues. V was clipped by 5 bases and J by 4 bases, with 9 bases between them. Per the germline V gene, CDR1 is SEHNR and CDR2 is FQNEAQ (reference sequence). The CDR3 coding sequence is TGTGCCAGCAGCCCACCGGGGTACGAGCAGTACTTC. Protein product: CASSPPGYEQYF.